The rows below give T cell receptor beta chains drawn from one sample of a study of control samples from healthy donors and cancer patients. Here immunoSEQ multiplex PCR was the method, and the copy in TCRdb shows in-frame clones only, minus some. The repertoire has approximately 160,000 clones, 80% to 95% of them found once; the top ten carry around 2%. The sample was blood. The receptor source for this set is a middle-aged woman in good health. CDR3s include the opening cysteine and the closing phenylalanine or tryptophan. The D gene is left open where the match is weak. Size tells how often a clone was seen (once, few, many) or the class of an expanded clone, and some rows leave it out.

>TRBV6-5|-|-|11|TRBJ1-6
CASAEGVPLHF
TGTGCCAGCGCAGAGGGGGTGCCCCTCCACTTT
>TRBV10-3|few|-|15|TRBJ1-3
CAISDGDNSGNTIYF
TGTGCCATCAGTGATGGGGACAACTCTGGAAACACCATATATTTT
>TRBV2|once|-|13|TRBJ1-2
CASIRLQGTGNTF
TGTGCCAGCATTCGCCTACAGGGTACAGGCAACACCTTC
>TRBV3-1/TRBV3-2|-|-|12|TRBJ1-2
CASSQGVYGYTF
TGTGCCAGCAGCCAAGGGGTCTATGGCTACACCTTC
>TRBV5-1|-|TRBD2|14|TRBJ2-7
CASSLIAGGYEQYF
TGCGCCAGCTCCTTAATAGCGGGGGGCTACGAGCAGTACTTC
>TRBV6-6|-|-|15|TRBJ2-2
CASSNRVTLPGELFF
TGTGCCAGCAGCAACAGGGTGACCCTCCCCGGGGAGCTGTTTTTT
>TRBV19|-|-|11|TRBJ1-1
CASSRDTEAFF
TGTGCCAGTAGCCGCGACACTGAAGCTTTCTTT
>TRBV4-1|-|TRBD1|19|TRBJ1-5
CASSQVSNRGNVGNQPQHF
TGCGCCAGCAGCCAAGTTTCGAACAGGGGCAATGTTGGCAATCAGCCCCAGCATTTT
>TRBV6-5|-|TRBD1|14|TRBJ2-5
CASSGQGETKTQYF
TGTGCCAGCAGCGGACAGGGGGAAACAAAGACCCAGTACTTC
>TRBV11-2|-|TRBD2|16|TRBJ2-1
CASRSVSGGARNEQFF
TGTGCCAGCAGATCCGTAAGCGGGGGGGCCAGGAATGAGCAGTTCTTC
>TRBV12-3/TRBV12-4|-|-|13|TRBJ2-1
CASSTDRYNEQFF
TGTGCCAGCAGTACCGACAGGTACAATGAGCAGTTCTTC
>TRBV3-1/TRBV3-2|-|TRBD2|15|TRBJ2-7
CASSQGTSGPYEQYF
TGTGCCAGCAGCCAAGGCACTAGCGGGCCCTACGAGCAGTACTTC
>TRBV19|-|-|18|TRBJ1-5
CASSSALALRIPDQPQHF
TGTGCCAGTAGCTCGGCCCTAGCACTCCGGATTCCGGATCAGCCCCAGCATTTT
>TRBV6-2/TRBV6-3|-|TRBD2|16|TRBJ2-1
CASSGAGTSGYNEQFF
TGTGCCAGCAGTGGGGCCGGGACTAGCGGTTACAATGAGCAGTTCTTC
>TRBV28|once|TRBD2|19|TRBJ2-3
CASSTREVRERGSSDTQYF
TGTGCCAGCAGTACGAGGGAGGTTAGGGAGCGGGGGTCTTCAGATACGCAGTATTTT
>TRBV19|-|-|14|TRBJ1-5
CASSIRDYHQPQHF
TGTGCCAGTAGTATCCGGGACTATCATCAGCCCCAGCATTTT
>TRBV5-1|few|-|12|TRBJ2-3
CASSESTDTQYF
TGCGCCAGCAGCGAAAGCACAGATACGCAGTATTTT
>TRBV7-3|-|TRBD1|16|TRBJ2-3
CASSHLRQGRRNTQYF
TGTGCCAGCAGCCACCTACGACAGGGGCGGCGGAATACGCAGTATTTT
>TRBV7-9|-|-|13|TRBJ1-1
CASSPDPNTEAFF
TGTGCCAGCAGCCCCGATCCGAACACTGAAGCTTTCTTT
>TRBV9|-|-|14|TRBJ2-5
CASSVGGPQETQYF
TGTGCCAGCAGCGTAGGGGGACCCCAAGAGACCCAGTACTTC
>TRBV15|-|TRBD2|14|TRBJ2-3
CATRLAGSTDTQYF
TGTGCCACCAGACTAGCGGGGTCCACAGATACGCAGTATTTT
>TRBV21-1|-|-|15|TRBJ1-1
CASSITGTGNTEAFF
TGTGCCAGCAGCATCACCGGGACAGGGAACACTGAAGCTTTCTTT